The 21 T cell receptor beta chains in this list originate from one sample, sequenced in a study of cytomegalovirus exposure and HLA in healthy donors. TCRdb's table, derived via immunoSEQ multiplex PCR, lists solely in-frame clones and lacks some. The table shows about 240,000 clones, with around nine tenths occurring only once. The specimen was PBMCs. The source of these receptors is a man younger than 35 in good health and CMV-seronegative.

As for this clone: Other DNA variants within this sample encode the same CDR3. The V call is TRBV27, the J call TRBJ2-7; D might be TRBD1 (6 bases). Trimming shortened V by 2 bases and J by 3 bases, and 8 bases separated the two germline ends. Germline assignment: CDR1 MNHEY and CDR2 SMNVEV (reference sequence). CDR3 length equals 13 residues. The chain's CDR3 is CASSLGQFYEQYF. CDR3 nucleotide sequence: TGTGCCAGCAGTTTAGGACAGTTCTACGAGCAGTACTTC.

The chain carries TRBV7-3 and TRBJ2-2; D is unresolved. V lost 5 bases, J lost 8 bases, and 6 bases lay in between. The CDR3 has 11 residues. The germline gives CDR1 SGHTA, CDR2 FQGTGA. The CDR3 sequence: CASSLLGELFF. Here the CDR3 DNA reads TGTGCCAGCAGCCTACTGGGGGAGCTGTTTTTT.

The chain couples TRBV28 to TRBJ2-7; 11 nucleotides match TRBD2. Germline V CDR1 and CDR2: MDHEN, SYDVKM. V was clipped by 8 bases and J by 7 bases; unmatched bases: 10. The CDR3 length is 14 residues. The CDR3 reads CASGTSGGVGEQYF. The CDR3 DNA follows: TGTGCCAGCGGGACTAGCGGAGGGGTGGGGGAGCAGTACTTC.

The genes are TRBV19 and TRBJ2-1; 7 bases are shared with TRBD2. This CDR3 has 13 residues. In germline, CDR1 is LNHDA, CDR2 SQIVND (reference sequence). The V segment lost 5 bases and the J segment 10 bases; nucleotides outside the gene matches: 8. The CDR3 nucleotides read TGTGCCAGTAGTGCAACTAGCGTCGAAGAGCAGTTCTTC. The encoded protein is CASSATSVEEQFF. The full variable domain, completed using reference TRBV19 and TRBJ2-1, is DGGITQSPKYLFRKEGQNVTLSCEQNLNHDAMYWYRQDPGQGLRLIYYSQIVNDFQKGDIAEGYSVSREKKESFPLTVTSAQKNPTAFYLCASSATSVEEQFFGPGTRLTVL.

To note about this clone: A read error may explain this, as a much larger clone is one base away. CDR3 nucleotides: TGTGCCAGCAGCTTAGAGGGAGGAGAGACCCAGTACTTC. Translated, it gives CASSLEGGETQYF. The chain is built from TRBV7-2 and TRBJ2-5, with D perhaps matching TRBD2 (6 bases). CDR1 is SGHTA and CDR2 is FQGNSA in the germline V gene. CDR3 length: 13 residues. V lost 1 base, J lost 4 bases, and 7 bases lay in between.

The rearrangement joins TRBV19 to TRBJ1-3; a possible D gene is TRBD1 (6 bases). Trimming removed 3 bases from V and 7 bases from J, with 13 bases in between. Germline V gene sequence: CDR1 LNHDA, CDR2 SQIVND (reference sequence). The CDR3 extends over 14 amino acids. The CDR3 bases are TGTGCCAGTAGTATGGGGGACATTAGGAACACCATATATTTT. It yields the protein CASSMGDIRNTIYF.

This clone has a single count. The V call is TRBV5-4, the J call TRBJ2-7; 16 bases line up with TRBD2. Trimming took 4 bases from V and 2 from J; bases not matched to a gene: 3. CDR1 SGHNT and CDR2 YYREEE come from the germline V gene (reference sequence). The CDR3 loop spans 16 amino acids. The CDR3 coding sequence is TGTGCCAGCAGCCCCGGGACTAGCGGGGGGGCCTACGAGCAGTACTTC. Its protein is CASSPGTSGGAYEQYF.

The V and J genes are TRBV11-2 and TRBJ2-7; a weak D match, TRBD2 (6 bases). The CDR3 is made up of 14 amino acids. Looked up from germline, CDR1 is SGHAT and CDR2 is FQNNGV. V lost 0 bases and J 4 bases, leaving 10 bases between the germline ends. The CDR3 DNA sequence: TGTGCCAGCAGCTTAGATGGTAGCGGATACGAGCAGTACTTC. Its protein product is CASSLDGSGYEQYF.

This clone was counted a single time. V gene TRBV30 combines with J gene TRBJ2-5; 8 positions match TRBD2. The ends lost 0 bases at V and 3 bases at J; junction bases unmatched: 6. The CDR3 is made up of 15 amino acids. Germline V gene sequence: CDR1 GTSNPN, CDR2 SVGIG (reference sequence). CDR3 region: CAWSVPGGREETQYF. The CDR3 DNA follows: TGTGCCTGGAGTGTACCGGGAGGGCGGGAAGAGACCCAGTACTTC. The full variable domain, with the rest looked up from reference TRBV30 and TRBJ2-5, is SQTIHQWPATLVQPVGSPLSLECTVEGTSNPNLYWYRQAAGRGLQLLFYSVGIGQISSEVPQNLSASRPQDRQFILSSKKLLLSDSGFYLCAWSVPGGREETQYFGPGTRLLVL.

This clone was observed many times. The chain carries TRBV5-6 and TRBJ1-2, with D perhaps matching TRBD1 (5 bases). V lost 4 bases to trimming and J lost 4 bases, with 14 bases between them. The CDR3 runs 14 residues. Germline V gene data show CDR1 as SGHDT and CDR2 as YYEEEE. CDR3 coding DNA: TGTGCCAGCAGCGTCCGGGACTCGCCCTATGGCTACACCTTC. Its translation: CASSVRDSPYGYTF.

The chain uses TRBV7-2 and TRBJ2-2, with 10 nucleotides matching TRBD2. After removal of 3 bases from V and 5 bases from J, the junction contained 12 bases not matched to a gene. The germline CDR1 and CDR2 sequences are SGHTA and FQGNSA. This CDR3 has 18 amino acids. The CDR3 bases are TGTGCCAGCAGCTTGAAGCGGGGGGGCCACTACCCTACCGGGGAGCTGTTTTTT. Amino acids: CASSLKRGGHYPTGELFF.

This chain joins TRBV9 and TRBJ1-3, with D tentatively TRBD1 (6 bases). The CDR3 consists of 15 residues. The V end lost 3 bases, the J end lost 2 bases, and 12 bases lay between the germline ends. CDR1 is SGDLS, CDR2 YYNGEE, per germline. CDR3 nucleotide sequence: TGTGCCAGCAGCGCCAGGGGCGACCCTGGAAACACCATATATTTT. As protein: CASSARGDPGNTIYF.

The chain has TRBV9 and TRBJ2-7; possibly TRBD1 for D (6 bases). The CDR3 totals 11 residues. In germline, CDR1 is SGDLS, CDR2 YYNGEE. V lost 8 bases and J 4 bases, leaving 10 bases between the germline ends. The CDR3 bases are TGTGCCAGTAATCAGGGGTACGAGCAGTACTTC. This sequence encodes CASNQGYEQYF.

The table lists this clone with a few counts. The J gene is TRBJ1-5, the V gene TRBV18, with TRBD1 as a possible D gene (5 bases). V shed 3 bases and J shed 11 bases, with 14 bases lying between them. Germline loops: CDR1 KGHSH, CDR2 LQKENI. The CDR3 is 13 residues long. CDR3 sequence reads: CASSPGPGFSQHF. CDR3 coding DNA: TGTGCCAGCTCACCGGGCCCAGGGTTTTCCCAGCATTTT. The full variable domain, with the rest looked up from reference TRBV18 and TRBJ1-5, is NAGVMQNPRHLVRRRGQEARLRCSPMKGHSHVYWYRQLPEEGLKFMVYLQKENIIDESGMPKERFSAEFPKEGPSILRIQQVVRGDSAAYFCASSPGPGFSQHFGDGTRLSIL.

This clone was seen more than once but under ten times. V is TRBV10-3 and J is TRBJ2-4; 7 nucleotides match TRBD1. The CDR3 sequence is 14 residues long. V shed 4 bases and J 6 bases; nucleotides not matched to a gene: 6. Germline V gene data show CDR1 as ENHRY and CDR2 as SYGVKD. The CDR3: CAISGDGTANIQYF. The CDR3 DNA follows: TGTGCCATCAGTGGGGATGGGACAGCAAACATTCAGTACTTC.

The chain recombines TRBV5-4 with TRBJ1-2; unclear D gene. Trimming removed 0 bases at V and 5 bases at J, with 5 bases between. The CDR3 spans 12 residues. Germline CDR1 and CDR2: SGHNT and YYREEE (reference sequence). The CDR3 loop is CASSLDEYGYTF. The CDR3 coding sequence is TGTGCCAGCAGCTTGGACGAGTATGGCTACACCTTC. The full variable domain, in which reference TRBV5-4 and TRBJ1-2 provide the parts outside the CDR3, is ETGVTQSPTHLIKTRGQQVTLRCSSQSGHNTVSWYQQALGQGPQFIFQYYREEENGRGNFPPRFSGLQFPNYSSELNVNALELDDSALYLCASSLDEYGYTFGSGTRLTVV.

The chain combines TRBV7-9 with TRBJ2-7, with D possibly matching TRBD1 (5 bases). Germline CDR1 is SEHNR and CDR2 is FQNEAQ (reference sequence). This CDR3 spans 15 amino acids. V shed 1 base and J shed 3 bases, with 13 bases lying between them. CDR3 DNA sequence: TGTGCCAGCAGCTTAGAGGGTCATAGGGGCTACGAGCAGTACTTC. Translation gives CASSLEGHRGYEQYF.

This clone was seen more than once but under ten times. The chain uses TRBV7-2 and TRBJ2-7, with 7 bases lining up with TRBD1. Germline CDR1 is SGHTA and CDR2 is FQGNSA. V shed 5 bases, J shed 2 bases, and the junction held 6 bases outside the gene matches. The CDR3 runs to 14 residues. Here the CDR3 DNA reads TGTGCCAGCAGCACCCGACAGGGCCCCTACGAGCAGTACTTC. Residues: CASSTRQGPYEQYF.

The chain uses TRBV5-8 and TRBJ2-7; TRBD2 aligns across 8 bases. The germline V gene has CDR1 SGHTS and CDR2 YDEGEE. CDR3 length: 14 amino acids. The V gene end was trimmed by 2 bases and the J gene end by 6 bases; junction bases not matched to a gene: 7. CDR3 amino acids: CASSFRTGGGEQYF. The CDR3, as DNA: TGTGCCAGCAGCTTTCGAACGGGAGGGGGCGAGCAGTACTTC.

This chain uses TRBV5-1 with TRBJ2-5; D remains unclear. From germline, CDR1 is SGHRS and CDR2 YFSETQ. V lost 1 base and J 3 bases, leaving 7 bases between the germline ends. CDR3 length: 13 residues. This CDR3 is CASSLTAEETQYF. The CDR3 DNA reads TGCGCCAGCAGCTTGACTGCCGAAGAGACCCAGTACTTC.

The chain links TRBV5-4 to TRBJ2-7; 10 bases match TRBD2. Germline V lookup: CDR1 SGHNT, CDR2 YYREEE (reference sequence). V lost 4 bases and J lost 6; bases outside the gene matches: 19. The CDR3 length is 18 residues. DNA for the CDR3: TGTGCCAGCAGCCGTGGGGGGGCTAGCGGGGGCCTAAGGCCCGAGCAGTACTTC. Protein product: CASSRGGASGGLRPEQYF.